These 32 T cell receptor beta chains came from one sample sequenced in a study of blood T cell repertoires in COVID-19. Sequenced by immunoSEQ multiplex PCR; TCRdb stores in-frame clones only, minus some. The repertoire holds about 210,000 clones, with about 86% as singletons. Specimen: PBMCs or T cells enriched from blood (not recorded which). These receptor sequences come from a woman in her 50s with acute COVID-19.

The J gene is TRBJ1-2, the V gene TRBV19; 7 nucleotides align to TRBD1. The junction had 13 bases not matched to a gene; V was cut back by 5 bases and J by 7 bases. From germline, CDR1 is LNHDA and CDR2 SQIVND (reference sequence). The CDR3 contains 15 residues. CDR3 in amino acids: CASSDTYRGRSGYTF. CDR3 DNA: TGTGCCAGTAGTGACACTTACAGGGGAAGGAGTGGCTACACCTTC.

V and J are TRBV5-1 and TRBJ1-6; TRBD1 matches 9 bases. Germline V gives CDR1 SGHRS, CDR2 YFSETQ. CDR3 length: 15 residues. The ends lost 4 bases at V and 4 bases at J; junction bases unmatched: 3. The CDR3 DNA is TGCGCCAGCAGCGTCGACAGGGGGTATAATTCACCCCTCCACTTT. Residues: CASSVDRGYNSPLHF. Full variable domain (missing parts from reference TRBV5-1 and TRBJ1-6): KAGVTQTPRYLIKTRGQQVTLSCSPISGHRSVSWYQQTPGQGLQFLFEYFSETQRNKGNFPGRFSGRQFSNSRSEMNVSTLELGDSALYLCASSVDRGYNSPLHFGNGTRLTVT.

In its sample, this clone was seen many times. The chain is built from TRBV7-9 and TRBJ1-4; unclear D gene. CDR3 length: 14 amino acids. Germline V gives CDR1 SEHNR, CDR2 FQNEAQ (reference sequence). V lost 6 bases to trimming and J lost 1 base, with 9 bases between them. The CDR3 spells CASSNSGTNEKLFF. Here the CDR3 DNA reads TGTGCCAGCAGTAATTCGGGAACTAATGAAAAACTGTTTTTT. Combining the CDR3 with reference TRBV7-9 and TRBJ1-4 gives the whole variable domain DTGVSQNPRHKITKRGQNVTFRCDPISEHNRLYWYRQTLGQGPEFLTYFQNEAQLEKSRLLSDRFSAERPKGSFSTLEIQRTEQGDSAMYLCASSNSGTNEKLFFGSGTQLSVL.

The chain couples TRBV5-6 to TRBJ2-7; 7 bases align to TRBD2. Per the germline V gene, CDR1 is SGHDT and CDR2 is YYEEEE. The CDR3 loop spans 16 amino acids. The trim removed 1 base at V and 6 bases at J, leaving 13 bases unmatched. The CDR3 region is CASSLKVGGGSAEQYF. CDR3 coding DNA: TGTGCCAGCAGCTTGAAGGTTGGCGGGGGTTCGGCCGAGCAGTACTTC. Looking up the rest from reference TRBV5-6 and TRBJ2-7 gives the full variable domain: DAGVTQSPTHLIKTRGQQVTLRCSPKSGHDTVSWYQQALGQGPQFIFQYYEEEERQRGNFPDRFSGHQFPNYSSELNVNALLLGDSALYLCASSLKVGGGSAEQYFGPGTRLTVT.

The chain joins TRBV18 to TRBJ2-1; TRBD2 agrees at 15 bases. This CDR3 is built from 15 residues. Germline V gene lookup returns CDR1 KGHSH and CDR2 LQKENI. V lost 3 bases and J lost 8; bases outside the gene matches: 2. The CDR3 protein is CASSPGLAGGDEQFF. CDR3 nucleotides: TGTGCCAGCTCACCGGGACTAGCGGGAGGCGATGAGCAGTTCTTC.

Here the CDR3 reads CASSKGTGAGNEQFF. In DNA, the CDR3 is TGTGCCAGCAGCAAAGGAACGGGAGCGGGTAATGAGCAGTTCTTC. The rearrangement joins TRBV21-1 to TRBJ2-1; whether TRBD2, the table's D call, matches the DNA was not checked. TRBV21-1 is reported as a pseudogene. The length of the CDR3 is 15 residues.

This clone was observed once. CDR3: CASSTYREGYTF. In DNA form, the CDR3 reads TGTGCCAGCAGCACTTACAGAGAGGGCTACACCTTC. The chain uses TRBV14 and TRBJ1-2; D unresolved. This CDR3 has 12 residues. CDR1 is SGHDN and CDR2 is FVKESK in the germline V gene. V was trimmed by 5 bases and J by 8 bases, leaving 12 bases between them.

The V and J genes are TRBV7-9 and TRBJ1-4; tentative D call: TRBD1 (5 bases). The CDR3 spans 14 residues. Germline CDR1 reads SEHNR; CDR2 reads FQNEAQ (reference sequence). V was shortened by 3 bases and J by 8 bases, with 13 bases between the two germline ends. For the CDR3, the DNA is TGTGCCAGCAGCTTTTCAGGGAATCGAGAAAAACTGTTTTTT. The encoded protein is CASSFSGNREKLFF.

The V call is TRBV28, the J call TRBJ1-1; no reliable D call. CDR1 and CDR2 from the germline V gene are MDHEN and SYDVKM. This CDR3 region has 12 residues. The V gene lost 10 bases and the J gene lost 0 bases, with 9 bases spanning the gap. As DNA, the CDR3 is TGTGCCACCGGAGCTTTGAACACTGAAGCTTTCTTT. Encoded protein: CATGALNTEAFF. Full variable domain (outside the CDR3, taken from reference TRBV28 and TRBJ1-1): DVKVTQSSRYLVKRTGEKVFLECVQDMDHENMFWYRQDPGLGLRLIYFSYDVKMKEKGDIPEGYSVSREKKERFSLILESASTNQTSMYLCATGALNTEAFFGQGTRLTVV.

The CDR3 coding sequence is TGTGCCAGCAGCGCCTTCGTTGAGGGCTACACCTTC. The encoded protein is CASSAFVEGYTF. The V call is TRBV5-6, the J call TRBJ1-2; D remains unclear. The CDR3 has 12 residues. The germline CDR1 and CDR2 sequences are SGHDT and YYEEEE. The V end lost 4 bases, the J end lost 8 bases, and 12 bases lay between the germline ends.

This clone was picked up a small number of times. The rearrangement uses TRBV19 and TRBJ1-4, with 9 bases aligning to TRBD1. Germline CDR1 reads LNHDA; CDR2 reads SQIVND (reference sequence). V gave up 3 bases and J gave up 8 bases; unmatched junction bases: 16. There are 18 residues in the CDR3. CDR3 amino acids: CASSISPDRGVSGEKLFF. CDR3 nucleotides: TGTGCCAGTAGTATTTCCCCGGACAGGGGAGTGAGTGGAGAAAAACTGTTTTTT.

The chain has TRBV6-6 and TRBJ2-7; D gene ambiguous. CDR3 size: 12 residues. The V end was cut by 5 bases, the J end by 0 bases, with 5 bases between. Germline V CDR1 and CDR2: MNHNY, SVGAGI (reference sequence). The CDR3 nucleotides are TGTGCCAGCAGTCCTACCTCCTACGAGCAGTACTTC. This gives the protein CASSPTSYEQYF.

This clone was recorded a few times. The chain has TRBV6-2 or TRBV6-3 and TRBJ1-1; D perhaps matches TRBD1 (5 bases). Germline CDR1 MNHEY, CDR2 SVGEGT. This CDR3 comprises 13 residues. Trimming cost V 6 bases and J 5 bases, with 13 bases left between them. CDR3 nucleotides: TGTGCCAGCAGCTCAGGGCTTAGGACTGAAGCTTTCTTT. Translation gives CASSSGLRTEAFF.

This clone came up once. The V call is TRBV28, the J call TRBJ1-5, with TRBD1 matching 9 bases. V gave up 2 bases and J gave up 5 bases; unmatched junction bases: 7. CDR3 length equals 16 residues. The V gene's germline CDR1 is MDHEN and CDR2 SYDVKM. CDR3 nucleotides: TGTGCCAGCAGTTTAGCTACAGGGGGCTGGGATCAGCCCCAGCATTTT. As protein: CASSLATGGWDQPQHF.

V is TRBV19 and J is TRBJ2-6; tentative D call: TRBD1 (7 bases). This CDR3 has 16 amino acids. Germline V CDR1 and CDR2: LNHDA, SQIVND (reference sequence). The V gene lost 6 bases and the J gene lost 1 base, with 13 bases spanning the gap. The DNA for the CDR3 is TGTGCCAGTAGCGCGACAGGGAGGTCTGGGGCCAACGTCCTGACTTTC. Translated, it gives CASSATGRSGANVLTF.

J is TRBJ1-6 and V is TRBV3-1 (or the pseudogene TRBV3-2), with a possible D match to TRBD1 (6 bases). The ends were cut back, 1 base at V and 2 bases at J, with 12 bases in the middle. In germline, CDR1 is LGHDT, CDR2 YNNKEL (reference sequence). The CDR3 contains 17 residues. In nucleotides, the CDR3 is TGTGCCAGCAGCCAAGCACAGGGAGTTACCTATAATTCACCCCTCCACTTT. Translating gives CASSQAQGVTYNSPLHF.

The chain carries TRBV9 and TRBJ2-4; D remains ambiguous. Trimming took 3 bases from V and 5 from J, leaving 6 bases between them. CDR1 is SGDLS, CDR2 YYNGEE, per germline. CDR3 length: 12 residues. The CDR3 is CASSAGENIQYF. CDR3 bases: TGTGCCAGCAGCGCCGGAGAAAACATTCAGTACTTC. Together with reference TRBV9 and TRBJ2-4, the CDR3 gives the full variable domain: DSGVTQTPKHLITATGQRVTLRCSPRSGDLSVYWYQQSLDQGLQFLIQYYNGEERAKGNILERFSAQQFPDLHSELNLSSLELGDSALYFCASSAGENIQYFGAGTRLSVL.

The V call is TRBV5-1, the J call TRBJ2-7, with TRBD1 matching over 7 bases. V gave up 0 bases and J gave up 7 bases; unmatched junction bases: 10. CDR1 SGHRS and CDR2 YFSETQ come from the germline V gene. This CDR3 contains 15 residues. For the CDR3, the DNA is TGCGCCAGCAGCTTGGCCTCTGTAACAGGGGTTGAGCAGTACTTC. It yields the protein CASSLASVTGVEQYF.

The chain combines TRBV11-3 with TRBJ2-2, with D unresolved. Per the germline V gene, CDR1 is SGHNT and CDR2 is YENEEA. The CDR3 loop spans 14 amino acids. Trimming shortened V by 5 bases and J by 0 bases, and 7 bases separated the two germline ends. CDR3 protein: CASSNQANTGELFF. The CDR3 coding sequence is TGTGCCAGCAGCAATCAGGCGAACACCGGGGAGCTGTTTTTT.

CDR3 region: CASSIGQGIGGYTF. CDR3 sequence (DNA): TGTGCCAGTAGTATCGGACAGGGGATCGGGGGCTACACCTTC. The J gene is TRBJ1-2, the V gene TRBV19, with 9 bases fitting TRBD1. CDR1 is LNHDA and CDR2 is SQIVND in the germline V gene (reference sequence). V trimming: 3 bases; J trimming: 8 bases; junction bases outside the gene matches: 7. This CDR3 comprises 14 residues. Based on the CDR3 plus reference TRBV19 and TRBJ1-2, the full variable domain is DGGITQSPKYLFRKEGQNVTLSCEQNLNHDAMYWYRQDPGQGLRLIYYSQIVNDFQKGDIAEGYSVSREKKESFPLTVTSAQKNPTAFYLCASSIGQGIGGYTFGSGTRLTVV.

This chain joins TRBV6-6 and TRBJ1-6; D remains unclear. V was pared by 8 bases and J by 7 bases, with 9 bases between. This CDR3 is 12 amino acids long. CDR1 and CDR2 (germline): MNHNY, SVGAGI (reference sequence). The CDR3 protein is CASSSPNSPLHF. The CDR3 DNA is TGTGCCAGCTCCTCCCCGAATTCACCCCTCCACTTT.

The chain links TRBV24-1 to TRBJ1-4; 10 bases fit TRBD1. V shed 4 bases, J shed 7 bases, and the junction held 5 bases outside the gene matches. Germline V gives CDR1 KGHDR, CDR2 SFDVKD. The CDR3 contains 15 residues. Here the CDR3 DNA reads TGTGCCACCAGTGACGGACAGGGGGGTGGTGAAAAACTGTTTTTT. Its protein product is CATSDGQGGGEKLFF.

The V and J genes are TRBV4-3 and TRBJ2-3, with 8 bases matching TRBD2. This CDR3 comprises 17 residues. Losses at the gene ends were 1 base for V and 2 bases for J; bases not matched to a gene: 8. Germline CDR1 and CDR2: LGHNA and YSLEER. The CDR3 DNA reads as TGCGCCAGCAGCCAAGTAGAGGGCGGGGGGCCCACAGATACGCAGTATTTT. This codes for CASSQVEGGGPTDTQYF.

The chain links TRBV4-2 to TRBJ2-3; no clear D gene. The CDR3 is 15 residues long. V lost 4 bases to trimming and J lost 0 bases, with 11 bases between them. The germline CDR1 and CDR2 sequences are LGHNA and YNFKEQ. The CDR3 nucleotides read TGTGCCAGCAGCCCGCACATGTTCAGCACAGATACGCAGTATTTT. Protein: CASSPHMFSTDTQYF.

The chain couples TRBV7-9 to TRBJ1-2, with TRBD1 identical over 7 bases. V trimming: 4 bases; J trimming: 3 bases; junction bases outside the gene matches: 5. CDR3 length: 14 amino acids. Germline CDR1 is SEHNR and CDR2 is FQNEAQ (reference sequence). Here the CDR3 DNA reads TGTGCCAGCAGCTACAAAGGGGGCGACTATGGCTACACCTTC. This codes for CASSYKGGDYGYTF.

CDR3 in DNA: TGTGCCAGCAGTTACGAAGCGGGGGGGCCTCTGGGTAAAGAGACCCAGTACTTC. This codes for CASSYEAGGPLGKETQYF. The chain uses TRBV6-2 or TRBV6-3 and TRBJ2-5; 10 nucleotides line up with TRBD2. This CDR3 spans 18 amino acids. Germline CDR1 and CDR2: MNHEY and SVGEGT. Trimming at V came to 2 bases and at J to 3 bases, leaving 12 bases not matched to a gene.

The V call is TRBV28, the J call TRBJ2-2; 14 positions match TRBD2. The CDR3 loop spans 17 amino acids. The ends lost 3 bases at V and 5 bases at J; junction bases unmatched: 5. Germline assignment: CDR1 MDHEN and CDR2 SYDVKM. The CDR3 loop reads CASSLGTSGSKTGELFF. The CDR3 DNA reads TGTGCCAGCAGTTTGGGGACTAGCGGGAGTAAAACCGGGGAGCTGTTTTTT.

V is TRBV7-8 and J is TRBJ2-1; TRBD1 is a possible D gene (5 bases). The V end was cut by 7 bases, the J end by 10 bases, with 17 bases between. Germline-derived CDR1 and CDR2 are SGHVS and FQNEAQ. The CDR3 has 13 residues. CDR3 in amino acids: CASTTQPQGEQFF. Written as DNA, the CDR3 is TGTGCCAGCACCACCCAACCCCAGGGAGAGCAGTTCTTC.

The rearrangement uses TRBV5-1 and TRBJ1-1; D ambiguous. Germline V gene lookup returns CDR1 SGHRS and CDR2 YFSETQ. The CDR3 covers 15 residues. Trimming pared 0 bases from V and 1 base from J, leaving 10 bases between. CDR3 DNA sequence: TGCGCCAGCAGCTTGGTGGCCTCAGGGAACACTGAAGCTTTCTTT. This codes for CASSLVASGNTEAFF.

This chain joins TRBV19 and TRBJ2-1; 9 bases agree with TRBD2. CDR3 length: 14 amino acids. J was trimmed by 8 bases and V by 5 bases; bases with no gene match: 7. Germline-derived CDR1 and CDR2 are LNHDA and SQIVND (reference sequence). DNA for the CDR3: TGTGCCAGTAGTGGCGGCGGGAGGGCTTATGAGCAGTTCTTC. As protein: CASSGGGRAYEQFF.

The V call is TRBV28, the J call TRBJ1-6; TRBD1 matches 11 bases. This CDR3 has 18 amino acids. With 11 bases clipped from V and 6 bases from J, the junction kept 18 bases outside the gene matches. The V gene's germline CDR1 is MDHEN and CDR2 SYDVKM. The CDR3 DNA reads TGTGCCTATCGGGCGGGGACAGGGGGAGCAGCCCGTAATTCACCCCTCCACTTT. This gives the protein CAYRAGTGGAARNSPLHF.

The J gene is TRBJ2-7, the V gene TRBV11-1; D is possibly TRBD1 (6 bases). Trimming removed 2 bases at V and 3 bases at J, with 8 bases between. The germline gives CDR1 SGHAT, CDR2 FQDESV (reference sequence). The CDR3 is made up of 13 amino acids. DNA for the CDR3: TGTGCCAGCAGCTTACCGGACAGCTACGAGCAGTACTTC. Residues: CASSLPDSYEQYF.